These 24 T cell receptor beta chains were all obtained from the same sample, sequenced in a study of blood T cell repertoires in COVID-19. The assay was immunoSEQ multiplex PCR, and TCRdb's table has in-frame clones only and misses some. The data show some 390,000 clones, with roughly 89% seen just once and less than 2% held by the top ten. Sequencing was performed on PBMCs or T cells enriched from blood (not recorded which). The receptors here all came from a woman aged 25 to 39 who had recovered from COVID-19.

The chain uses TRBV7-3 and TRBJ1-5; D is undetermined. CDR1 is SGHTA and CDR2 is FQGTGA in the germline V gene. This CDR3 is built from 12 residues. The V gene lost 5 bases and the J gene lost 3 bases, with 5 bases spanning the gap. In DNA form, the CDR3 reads TGTGCCAGCAGCAATAACAATCAGCCCCAGCATTTT. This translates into CASSNNNQPQHF.

The CDR3 sequence: CASSELGGPSTF. In DNA form, the CDR3 reads TGTGCCAGCAGTGAACTAGGGGGCCCCAGCACCTTC. This rearrangement joins TRBV6-4 to TRBJ1-2, with 7 bases that match TRBD1. J was trimmed by 13 bases and V by 3 bases; bases with no gene match: 8. This CDR3 contains 12 residues. Per germline, CDR1 MRHNA and CDR2 SNTAGT.

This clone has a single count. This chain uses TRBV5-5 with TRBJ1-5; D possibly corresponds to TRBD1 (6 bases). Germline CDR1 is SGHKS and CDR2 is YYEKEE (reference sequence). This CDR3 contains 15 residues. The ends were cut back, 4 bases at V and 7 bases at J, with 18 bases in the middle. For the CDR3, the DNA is TGTGCCAGCAGCCCGGTACCTGGGGGCGGACAGCCCCAGCATTTT. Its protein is CASSPVPGGGQPQHF.

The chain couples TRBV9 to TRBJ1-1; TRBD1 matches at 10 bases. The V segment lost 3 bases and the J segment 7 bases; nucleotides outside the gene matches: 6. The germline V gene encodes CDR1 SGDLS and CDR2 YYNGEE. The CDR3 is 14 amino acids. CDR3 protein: CASSGGDRGNEAFF. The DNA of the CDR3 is TGTGCCAGCAGCGGCGGGGACAGGGGCAATGAAGCTTTCTTT.

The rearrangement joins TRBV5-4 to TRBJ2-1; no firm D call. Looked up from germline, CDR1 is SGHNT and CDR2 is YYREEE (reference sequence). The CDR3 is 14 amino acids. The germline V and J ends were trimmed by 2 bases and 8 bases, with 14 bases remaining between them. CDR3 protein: CASSFPVGDDEQFF. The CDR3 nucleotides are TGTGCCAGCAGCTTCCCGGTGGGCGACGATGAGCAGTTCTTC.

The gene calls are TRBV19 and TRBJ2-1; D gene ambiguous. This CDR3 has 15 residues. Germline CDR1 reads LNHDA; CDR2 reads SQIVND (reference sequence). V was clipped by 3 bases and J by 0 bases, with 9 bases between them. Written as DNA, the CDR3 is TGTGCCAGTAGTATCGGTCGGAGCTCCTACAATGAGCAGTTCTTC. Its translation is CASSIGRSSYNEQFF.

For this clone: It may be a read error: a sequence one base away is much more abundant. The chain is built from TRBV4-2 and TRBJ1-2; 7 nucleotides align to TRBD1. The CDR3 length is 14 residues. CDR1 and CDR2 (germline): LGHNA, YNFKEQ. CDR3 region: CASNQGQVDYGYTF. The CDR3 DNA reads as TGTGCCAGCAACCAAGGACAGGTCGACTATGGCTACACCTTC.

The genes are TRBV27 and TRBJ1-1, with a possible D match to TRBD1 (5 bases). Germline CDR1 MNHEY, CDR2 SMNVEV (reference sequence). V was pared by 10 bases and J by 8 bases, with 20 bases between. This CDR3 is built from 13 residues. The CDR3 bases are TGTGCCACCCGACGGGGGGATCAGGTGGAAGCTTTCTTT. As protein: CATRRGDQVEAFF.

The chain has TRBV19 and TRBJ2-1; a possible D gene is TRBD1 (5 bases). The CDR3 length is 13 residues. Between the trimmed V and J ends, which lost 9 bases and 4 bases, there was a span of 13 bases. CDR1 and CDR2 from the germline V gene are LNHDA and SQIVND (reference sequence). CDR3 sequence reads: CASSDSRYNEQFF. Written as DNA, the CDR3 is TGTGCCAGCAGTGACAGCCGTTACAATGAGCAGTTCTTC.

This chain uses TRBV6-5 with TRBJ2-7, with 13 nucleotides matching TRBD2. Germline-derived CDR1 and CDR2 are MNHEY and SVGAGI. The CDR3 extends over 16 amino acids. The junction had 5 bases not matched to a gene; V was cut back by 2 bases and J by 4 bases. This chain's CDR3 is CASSYTGTSGAYEQYF. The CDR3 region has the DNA TGTGCCAGCAGTTACACAGGGACTAGCGGGGCATACGAGCAGTACTTC.

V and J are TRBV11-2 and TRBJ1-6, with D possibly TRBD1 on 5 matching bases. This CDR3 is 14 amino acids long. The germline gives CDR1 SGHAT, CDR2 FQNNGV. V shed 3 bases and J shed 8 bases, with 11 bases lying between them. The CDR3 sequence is CASSLGREDSPLHF. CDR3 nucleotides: TGTGCCAGCAGCTTGGGCAGGGAGGATTCACCCCTCCACTTT.

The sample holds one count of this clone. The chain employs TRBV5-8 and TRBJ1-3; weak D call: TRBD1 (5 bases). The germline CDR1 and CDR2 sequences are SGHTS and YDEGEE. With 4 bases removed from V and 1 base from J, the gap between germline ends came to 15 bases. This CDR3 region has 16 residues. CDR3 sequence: CASSVFQGGSGNTIYF. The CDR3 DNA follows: TGTGCCAGCAGCGTCTTCCAGGGAGGATCTGGAAACACCATATATTTT.

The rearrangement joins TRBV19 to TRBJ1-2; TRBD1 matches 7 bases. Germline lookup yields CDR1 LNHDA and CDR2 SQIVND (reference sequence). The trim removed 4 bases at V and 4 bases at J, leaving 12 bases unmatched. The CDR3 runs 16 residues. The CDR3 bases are TGTGCCAGTAGTAAGGGGGGACAGCGTTATCTCTATGGCTACACCTTC. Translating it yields CASSKGGQRYLYGYTF.

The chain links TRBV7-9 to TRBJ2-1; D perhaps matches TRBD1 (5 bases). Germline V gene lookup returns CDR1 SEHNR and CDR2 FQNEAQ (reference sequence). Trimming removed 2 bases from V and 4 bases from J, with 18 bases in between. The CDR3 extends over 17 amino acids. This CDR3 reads CASSLQKRGRVYNEQFF. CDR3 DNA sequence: TGTGCCAGCAGCTTACAGAAAAGGGGCAGGGTTTACAATGAGCAGTTCTTC.

The CDR3 nucleotides read TGTGCCAGCAGTTACGAGATATTCATCTCTCGGTACGAGCAGTACTTC. Translated, it gives CASSYEIFISRYEQYF. This chain links TRBV6-6 with TRBJ2-7, with no clear D. Per germline, CDR1 MNHNY and CDR2 SVGAGI (reference sequence). This CDR3 contains 16 residues. Trimming pared 2 bases from V and 4 bases from J, leaving 18 bases between.

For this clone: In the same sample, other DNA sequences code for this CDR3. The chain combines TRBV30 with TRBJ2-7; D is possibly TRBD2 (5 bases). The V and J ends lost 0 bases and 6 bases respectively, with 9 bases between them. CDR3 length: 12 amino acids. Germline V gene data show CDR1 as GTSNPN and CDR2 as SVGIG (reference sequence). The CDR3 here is CAWSVAVSEQYF. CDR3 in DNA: TGTGCCTGGAGTGTAGCGGTCTCCGAGCAGTACTTC.

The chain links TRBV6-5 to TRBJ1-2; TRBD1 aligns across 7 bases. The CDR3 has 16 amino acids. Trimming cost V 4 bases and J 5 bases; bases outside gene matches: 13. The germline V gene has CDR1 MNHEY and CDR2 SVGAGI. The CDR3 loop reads CASSSAQTGPGYGYTF. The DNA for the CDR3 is TGTGCCAGCAGTTCCGCCCAGACAGGGCCGGGGTATGGCTACACCTTC.

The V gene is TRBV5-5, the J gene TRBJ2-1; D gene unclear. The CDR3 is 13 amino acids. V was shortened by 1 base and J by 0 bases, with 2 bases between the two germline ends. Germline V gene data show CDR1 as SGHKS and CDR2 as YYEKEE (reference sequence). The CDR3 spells CASSLRSYNEQFF. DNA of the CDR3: TGTGCCAGCAGCTTGCGCTCCTACAATGAGCAGTTCTTC.

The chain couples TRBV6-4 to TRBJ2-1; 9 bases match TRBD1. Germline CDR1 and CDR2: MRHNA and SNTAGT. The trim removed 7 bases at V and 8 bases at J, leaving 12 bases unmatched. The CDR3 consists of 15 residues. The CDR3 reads CASKPTPGQGYEQFF. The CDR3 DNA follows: TGTGCCAGCAAACCGACCCCGGGACAGGGCTATGAGCAGTTCTTC.

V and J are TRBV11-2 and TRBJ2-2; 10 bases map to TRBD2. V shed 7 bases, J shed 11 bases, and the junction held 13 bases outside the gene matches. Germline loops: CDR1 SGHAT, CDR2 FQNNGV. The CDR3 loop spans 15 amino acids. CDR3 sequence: CASTVTSGARGELFF. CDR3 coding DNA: TGTGCCAGCACCGTTACTAGCGGGGCCAGAGGTGAGCTGTTTTTT.

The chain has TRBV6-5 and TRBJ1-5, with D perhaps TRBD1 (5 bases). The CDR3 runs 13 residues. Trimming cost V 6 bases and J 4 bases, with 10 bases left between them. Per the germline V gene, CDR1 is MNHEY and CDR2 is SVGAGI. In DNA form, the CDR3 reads TGTGCCAGCAGAGTCAGGGTTAATCAGCCCCAGCATTTT. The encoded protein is CASRVRVNQPQHF.

Here the CDR3 DNA reads TGTGCCAGCAGCTTCCCAAACAGGGACCATGAGCAGTTCTTC. Translating gives CASSFPNRDHEQFF. The chain carries TRBV11-2 and TRBJ2-1; D is possibly TRBD1 (6 bases). V shed 3 bases and J shed 8 bases, with 14 bases lying between them. Germline V gives CDR1 SGHAT, CDR2 FQNNGV. The CDR3 spans 14 residues.

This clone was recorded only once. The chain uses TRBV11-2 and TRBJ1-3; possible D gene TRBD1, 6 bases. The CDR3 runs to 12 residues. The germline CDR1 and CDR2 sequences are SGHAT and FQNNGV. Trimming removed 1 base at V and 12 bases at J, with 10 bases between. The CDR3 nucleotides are TGTGCCAGCAGCTTAGTTCAGGGGATCATATATTTT. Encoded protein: CASSLVQGIIYF.

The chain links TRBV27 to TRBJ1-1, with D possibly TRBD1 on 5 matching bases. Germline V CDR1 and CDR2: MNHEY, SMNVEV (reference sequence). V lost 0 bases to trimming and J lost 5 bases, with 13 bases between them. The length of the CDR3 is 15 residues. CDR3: CASSLSAGYVTEAFF. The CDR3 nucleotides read TGTGCCAGCAGTTTATCGGCAGGGTATGTAACTGAAGCTTTCTTT.